These 29 T cell receptor beta chains were all obtained from the same sample, sequenced in a study of molecular identifiers for immune sequencing clone quantification. TCRdb reprocessed the PCR reads with MiXCR, giving one entry per CDR3 protein. The sample has about 510,000 distinct CDR3 sequences, around 23% seen once. Sequencing was carried out using naive CD8+ T cells from blood, with Jurkat cell RNA spiked in. Subset indicated: FACS-sorted CD8+CD4-CCR7+CD45RA+ naive T cells. The receptors come from a human donor in good health. Some libraries in this study had Jurkat cell RNA spiked in.

This clonotype was counted at least ten times. This chain links TRBV7-8 with TRBJ2-3; 9 positions match TRBD1. This CDR3 has 18 residues. CDR1 is SGHVS, CDR2 FQNEAQ, per germline. The V gene end was trimmed by 4 bases and the J gene end by 2 bases; junction bases not matched to a gene: 13. The CDR3 protein is CASSSPGQGEGFTDTQYF. CDR3 sequence (DNA): TGTGCCAGCAGCTCCCCGGGACAGGGTGAGGGTTTCACAGATACGCAGTATTTT.

In regard to this clonotype: This could be a read error, since a much larger clone is one nucleotide away. The gene calls are TRBV25-1 and TRBJ2-7; 7 bases map to TRBD2. The germline CDR1 and CDR2 sequences are MGHDK and SYGVNS. CDR3 length: 15 residues. CDR3 region: CASSAFRDYSYKQYF. The CDR3 DNA reads as TGTGCCAGCAGTGCTTTCCGGGACTACTCCTACAAGCAGTACTTC.

In this sample, this clonotype turned up many times. The V call is TRBV19, the J call TRBJ1-4; D might be TRBD1 (6 bases). Trimming removed 6 bases at V and 8 bases at J, with 10 bases between. There are 12 residues in the CDR3. The V gene's germline CDR1 is LNHDA and CDR2 SQIVND (reference sequence). In DNA form, the CDR3 reads TGTGCCAGTAGAACCGGGACAGAAAAACTGTTTTTT. Translation: CASRTGTEKLFF. The full variable domain, with the rest looked up from reference TRBV19 and TRBJ1-4, is DGGITQSPKYLFRKEGQNVTLSCEQNLNHDAMYWYRQDPGQGLRLIYYSQIVNDFQKGDIAEGYSVSREKKESFPLTVTSAQKNPTAFYLCASRTGTEKLFFGSGTQLSVL.

Worth noting for this clonotype: A single base separates this from a much larger clone, so it may be a read error. The chain has TRBV29-1 and TRBJ2-7; D may correspond to TRBD1 or TRBD2 (6 bases each). Germline V gene lookup returns CDR1 SQVTM and CDR2 ANQGSEA. The CDR3 length is 14 residues. The DNA of the CDR3 is TGCAGCGTGGGGGCGGGAACCTACTCCTACGGGCAGTACTTC. Translating gives CSVGAGTYSYGQYF.

This clonotype showed up just once. The CDR3 is CASSPWTGGTKTQYF. CDR3 DNA: TGTGCCAGCAGTCCCTGGACAGGGGGCACAAAGACCCAGTACTTC. This chain links TRBV28 with TRBJ2-5; 11 bases agree with TRBD1. The germline CDR1 and CDR2 sequences are MDHEN and SYDVKM. V lost 5 bases and J lost 6; bases outside the gene matches: 8. This CDR3 has 15 residues.

V gene TRBV12-3 or TRBV12-4 combines with J gene TRBJ1-5; D call uncertain. There are 13 residues in the CDR3. V was shortened by 4 bases and J by 5 bases, with 9 bases between the two germline ends. The CDR3 loop is CASSWSGYQPQHF. Written as DNA, the CDR3 is TGTGCCAGCAGTTGGTCGGGATATCAGCCCCAGCATTTT.

With respect to this clonotype: At one end, the junction sequence differs from germline, possibly due to a read error. This rearrangement joins TRBV27 to TRBJ2-7; D gene uncertain. This CDR3 is 13 amino acids long. Germline lookup yields CDR1 MNHEY and CDR2 SMNVEV (reference sequence). The CDR3 DNA reads as TGCGCCAGCAGCTTTGCGAGCTCCTACGAGCAGTACTTC. Translation gives CASSFASSYEQYF.

This clonotype was seen only a few times. The chain carries TRBV27 and TRBJ2-7; tentatively, D is TRBD2 (5 bases). Per the germline V gene, CDR1 is MNHEY and CDR2 is SMNVEV (reference sequence). Trimming cost V 2 bases and J 2 bases, with 13 bases left between them. CDR3 length: 15 amino acids. Here the CDR3 DNA reads TGTGCCAGCAGTTTAGGGCTAGGACTCACCTACGAGCAGTACTTC. Its translation is CASSLGLGLTYEQYF.

The rearrangement joins TRBV18 to TRBJ2-7; tentative D call: TRBD2 (5 bases). V lost 2 bases and J lost 6, with 17 bases in between. The CDR3 consists of 15 residues. Germline values: CDR1 KGHSH, CDR2 LQKENI. For the CDR3, the DNA is TGTGCCAGCTCACCAGGTACGGGGAGTGAAGGCGAGCAGTACTTC. Translated: CASSPGTGSEGEQYF.

This clonotype has a count of ten or more. The V and J genes are TRBV29-1 and TRBJ2-5; tentative D call: TRBD1 (6 bases). The germline V gene has CDR1 SQVTM and CDR2 ANQGSEA. CDR3 length: 13 amino acids. Between the trimmed V and J ends, which lost 6 bases and 0 bases, there was a span of 11 bases. The CDR3 region is CSVIGTNQETQYF. CDR3 bases: TGCAGCGTAATCGGGACAAACCAAGAGACCCAGTACTTC.

On this clonotype itself: With a much larger clone just one base away, this may be a read error. This rearrangement joins TRBV4-3 to TRBJ2-7; D is undetermined. The length of the CDR3 is 14 residues. The V and J ends lost 2 bases and 5 bases respectively, with 13 bases between them. Per the germline V gene, CDR1 is LGHNA and CDR2 is YSLEER. This chain's CDR3 is CASSQFRIGHEQYF. DNA of the CDR3: TGCGCCAGCAGCCAATTCCGGATCGGGCACGAGCAGTACTTC.

The chain recombines TRBV6-2 or TRBV6-3 with TRBJ1-1, with 9 bases fitting TRBD1. The ends lost 5 bases at V and 7 bases at J; junction bases unmatched: 5. Germline values: CDR1 MNHEY, CDR2 SVGEGT. CDR3 length: 13 residues. The CDR3 sequence: CASSQQGAGEAFF. CDR3 nucleotide sequence: TGTGCCAGCAGTCAACAGGGGGCTGGTGAAGCTTTCTTT.

The chain is built from TRBV7-9 and TRBJ1-4; D unresolved. Germline CDR1 reads SEHNR; CDR2 reads FQNEAQ (reference sequence). Trimming removed 2 bases at V and 4 bases at J, with 14 bases between. The CDR3 runs to 16 residues. The DNA for the CDR3 is TGTGCCAGCAGCTTACACCTAAAAAAAGATAATGAAAAACTGTTTTTT. Amino acid sequence: CASSLHLKKDNEKLFF.

This clonotype appeared a few times. The V gene is TRBV29-1, the J gene TRBJ2-1; the D call may be TRBD1 or TRBD2 (5 bases each). This CDR3 contains 14 residues. Germline-derived CDR1 and CDR2 are SQVTM and ANQGSEA. Trimming removed 3 bases at V and 5 bases at J, with 14 bases between. CDR3: CSVDTGPANNEQFF. CDR3 DNA: TGCAGCGTTGATACGGGACCTGCTAACAATGAGCAGTTCTTC.

This clonotype has only a few counts. CDR3 loop: CSASGFGTGAADTQYF. In nucleotides, the CDR3 is TGCAGTGCTAGTGGGTTTGGGACAGGGGCAGCAGATACGCAGTATTTT. The chain combines TRBV20-1 with TRBJ2-3, with 10 positions matching TRBD1. The trim removed 3 bases at V and 4 bases at J, leaving 10 bases unmatched. CDR3 size: 16 residues. Germline CDR1 reads DFQATT; CDR2 reads SNEGSKA (reference sequence).

In its sample, this clonotype was seen a few times. The V call is TRBV15, the J call TRBJ1-3; 7 positions match TRBD1. The CDR3 consists of 13 residues. The ends lost 9 bases at V and 6 bases at J; junction bases unmatched: 8. Germline V gene sequence: CDR1 LNHNV, CDR2 YYDKDF (reference sequence). CDR3 loop: CATRDSLKNTIYF. The DNA for the CDR3 is TGTGCCACACGGGACAGTCTGAAAAACACCATATATTTT. Drawing the rest from reference TRBV15 and TRBJ1-3, the complete variable domain is DAMVIQNPRYQVTQFGKPVTLSCSQTLNHNVMYWYQQKSSQAPKLLFHYYDKDFNNEADTPDNFQSRRPNTSFCFLDIRSPGLGDTAMYLCATRDSLKNTIYFGEGSWLTVV.

This clonotype showed up many times. This rearrangement joins TRBV6-6 to TRBJ2-4, with D perhaps TRBD1 or TRBD2 (5 bases each). Germline V gene data show CDR1 as MNHNY and CDR2 as SVGAGI (reference sequence). There are 18 residues in the CDR3. Trimming took 2 bases from V and 0 from J, leaving 17 bases between them. CDR3 DNA sequence: TGTGCCAGCAGTTACCCTGAACGGGACCCTCTAGCCAAAAACATTCAGTACTTC. This translates into CASSYPERDPLAKNIQYF.

This clonotype was seen only a few times. The chain uses TRBV27 and TRBJ2-7; 10 nucleotides align to TRBD2. The V segment lost 0 bases and the J segment 2 bases; nucleotides outside the gene matches: 1. The CDR3 has 15 amino acids. Germline V gives CDR1 MNHEY, CDR2 SMNVEV (reference sequence). CDR3 bases: TGTGCCAGCAGTTTATCGAGCGGGAGGGCCTACGAGCAGTACTTC. Protein product: CASSLSSGRAYEQYF.

The table lists this clonotype with a few counts. The CDR3 region is CASSSASGFSYEQYF. DNA for the CDR3: TGTGCCAGCAGCTCAGCTAGCGGGTTCTCCTACGAGCAGTACTTC. V usage is TRBV13 and J usage is TRBJ2-7; 8 bases match TRBD2. V shed 4 bases and J 0 bases; nucleotides not matched to a gene: 5. This CDR3 is built from 15 residues. CDR1 and CDR2 (germline): PRHDT, FYEKMQ (reference sequence).

This clonotype was seen a single time. A read error is possible here, since a much larger clone lies one base away. The chain is built from TRBV7-9 and TRBJ2-2; D is undetermined. Germline V gene sequence: CDR1 SEHNR, CDR2 FQNEAQ (reference sequence). CDR3 size: 16 residues. Trimming shortened V by 5 bases and J by 4 bases, and 17 bases separated the two germline ends. CDR3 in amino acids: CASSINSYASTGELFF. The DNA of the CDR3 is TGTGCCAGCAGCATCAACTCATACGCGAGCACCGGGGAGCTGTTTTTT.

Comment on this clonotype: A read error may be the cause here, since a much bigger clone is one base away. The chain recombines TRBV29-1 with TRBJ2-2, with D uncertain. The CDR3 extends over 13 amino acids. Germline CDR1 reads SQVTM; CDR2 reads ANQGSEA. V was cut by 1 base and J by 4 bases, with 7 bases left in between. CDR3 coding DNA: TGCAGCGTTGAAGGCCAGTCCACCGGGGAGCTGTTTTTT. Its translation: CSVEGQSTGELFF.

This clonotype was detected a few times. The chain links TRBV30 to TRBJ2-2; D is tentatively TRBD1 or TRBD2 (5 bases each). The CDR3 spans 16 residues. Trimming removed 3 bases at V and 7 bases at J, with 21 bases between. Germline CDR1 and CDR2: GTSNPN and SVGIG (reference sequence). CDR3 region: CAWSVSLGVRSGELFF. In nucleotides, the CDR3 is TGTGCCTGGAGCGTGTCTCTGGGGGTCAGGAGCGGGGAGCTGTTTTTT.

This clonotype came up a few times. CDR3 DNA sequence: TGTGCCAGCACTTTTGGGACAGGTCTCCAAGAGACCCAGTACTTC. Amino acid sequence: CASTFGTGLQETQYF. The chain links TRBV28 to TRBJ2-5; TRBD1 agrees at 8 bases. The CDR3 totals 15 residues. The V segment lost 7 bases and the J segment 1 base; nucleotides outside the gene matches: 8. Germline V gene sequence: CDR1 MDHEN, CDR2 SYDVKM.

This clonotype was seen only a few times. The rearrangement uses TRBV29-1 and TRBJ1-2, with no clear D. Trimming took 7 bases from V and 7 from J, leaving 16 bases between them. The CDR3 is 12 amino acids. CDR1 SQVTM and CDR2 ANQGSEA come from the germline V gene. CDR3 nucleotide sequence: TGCAGCGCCCTAGGTGGATGGAGTGGCTACACCTTC. It encodes CSALGGWSGYTF.

There are a few counts of this clonotype. The V call is TRBV4-3, the J call TRBJ1-2, with no clear D. Deletions cut 0 bases from V and 4 bases from J, with 15 bases between. The CDR3 length is 16 residues. Germline loops: CDR1 LGHNA, CDR2 YSLEER. The CDR3 is CASSQERRGWGYGYTF. CDR3 in DNA: TGCGCCAGCAGCCAAGAGAGGCGAGGCTGGGGCTATGGCTACACCTTC.

This clonotype was seen a handful of times. The chain has TRBV5-4 and TRBJ2-7; D possibly corresponds to TRBD1 (6 bases). V was cut by 4 bases and J by 2 bases, with 13 bases left in between. CDR3 length: 14 amino acids. The germline CDR1 and CDR2 sequences are SGHNT and YYREEE (reference sequence). CDR3 coding DNA: TGTGCCAGCAGCGGAGCGGACAGCCCCTACGAGCAGTACTTC. Protein: CASSGADSPYEQYF.

The chain links TRBV5-1 to TRBJ2-3; TRBD2 aligns across 10 bases. Looked up from germline, CDR1 is SGHRS and CDR2 is YFSETQ. The CDR3 is 16 amino acids. Germline trimming cut 4 bases from V and 1 base from J; bases unmatched to any gene: 6. The CDR3 DNA is TGCGCCAGCAGCCCGACCGGGACTAGCGGCACAGATACGCAGTATTTT. As protein: CASSPTGTSGTDTQYF.

Regarding this clonotype: This could be a read error, since a much larger clone is one nucleotide away. The chain uses TRBV6-6 and TRBJ2-1; D perhaps matches TRBD2 (5 bases). Germline CDR1 reads MNHNY; CDR2 reads SVGAGI (reference sequence). The CDR3 totals 13 residues. The CDR3 sequence is CASSLSRYWERFF. The CDR3 region has the DNA TGTGCCAGCAGTTTGTCGCGGTATTGGGAGCGGTTCTTC.

This clonotype occurred a few times. The J gene is TRBJ2-7, the V gene TRBV6-5, with D perhaps TRBD1 (6 bases). This CDR3 has 17 residues. V lost 5 bases and J 6 bases, leaving 26 bases between the germline ends. Germline V gene sequence: CDR1 MNHEY, CDR2 SVGAGI. The CDR3 nucleotides are TGTGCCAGCAGTCTACTCCCGTTGCCGGACAGAAGAGGCGAGCAGTACTTC. Translating it yields CASSLLPLPDRRGEQYF.